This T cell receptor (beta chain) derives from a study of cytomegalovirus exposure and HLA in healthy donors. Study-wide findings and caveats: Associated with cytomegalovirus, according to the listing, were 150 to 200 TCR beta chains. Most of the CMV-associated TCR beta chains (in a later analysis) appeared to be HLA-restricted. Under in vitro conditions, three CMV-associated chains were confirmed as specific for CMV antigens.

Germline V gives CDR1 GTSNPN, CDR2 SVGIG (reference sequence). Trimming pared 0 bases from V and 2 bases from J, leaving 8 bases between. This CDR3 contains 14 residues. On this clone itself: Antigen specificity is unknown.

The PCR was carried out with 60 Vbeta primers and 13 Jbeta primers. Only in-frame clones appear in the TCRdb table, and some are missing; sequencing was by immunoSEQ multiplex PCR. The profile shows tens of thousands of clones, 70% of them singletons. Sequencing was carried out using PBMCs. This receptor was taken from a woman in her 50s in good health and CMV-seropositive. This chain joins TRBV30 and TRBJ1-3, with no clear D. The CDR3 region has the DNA TGTGCCTGGAGTGTAACCGGGACTGGAAACACCATATATTTT. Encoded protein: CAWSVTGTGNTIYF.